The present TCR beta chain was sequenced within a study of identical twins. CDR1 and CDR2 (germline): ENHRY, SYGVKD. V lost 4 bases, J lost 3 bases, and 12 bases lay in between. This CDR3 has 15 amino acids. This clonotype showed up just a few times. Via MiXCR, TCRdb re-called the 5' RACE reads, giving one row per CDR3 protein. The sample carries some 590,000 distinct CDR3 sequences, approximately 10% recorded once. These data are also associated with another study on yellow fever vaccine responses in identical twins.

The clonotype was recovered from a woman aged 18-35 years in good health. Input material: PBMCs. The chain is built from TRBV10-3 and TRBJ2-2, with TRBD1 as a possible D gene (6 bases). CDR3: CAISVKEGDTGELFF. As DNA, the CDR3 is TGTGCCATCAGTGTGAAAGAGGGGGACACCGGGGAGCTGTTTTTT.